The 30 T cell receptor beta chains listed next were all sequenced from one sample in a study of identifying expanded T cells in peripheral blood. Produced via immunoSEQ multiplex PCR; TCRdb's table is partial and in-frame only. This table has under 110,000 clones, roughly 87% appearing once. Source material: blood. All receptors come from a person between 18 and 75 years old in good health.

The chain couples TRBV13 to TRBJ1-3, with D possibly being TRBD1 (5 bases). The V and J ends lost 5 bases and 9 bases respectively, with 11 bases between them. In germline, CDR1 is PRHDT, CDR2 FYEKMQ (reference sequence). The CDR3 totals 12 residues. Here the CDR3 reads CASSVGRGTIYF. The CDR3 region has the DNA TGTGCCAGCAGCGTGGGGCGGGGCACCATATATTTT.

This chain links TRBV27 with TRBJ2-3, with a weak D call TRBD1 (5 bases). This CDR3 has 14 residues. V was pared by 4 bases and J by 2 bases, with 10 bases between. CDR1 is MNHEY and CDR2 is SMNVEV in the germline V gene (reference sequence). This chain's CDR3 is CASSSDSNTDTQYF. CDR3 DNA sequence: TGTGCCAGCAGTTCCGACAGCAACACAGATACGCAGTATTTT.

The J gene is TRBJ2-2, the V gene TRBV5-1, with D perhaps TRBD1 or TRBD2 (5 bases each). The CDR3 is made up of 15 amino acids. Germline V gene lookup returns CDR1 SGHRS and CDR2 YFSETQ. Trimming removed 4 bases at V and 5 bases at J, with 15 bases between. CDR3 nucleotides: TGCGCCAGCAGCCTCCGGGACCCCTGGACCGGGGAGCTGTTTTTT. It specifies CASSLRDPWTGELFF.

This chain joins TRBV7-2 and TRBJ2-1, with 11 bases lining up with TRBD2. The germline gives CDR1 SGHTA, CDR2 FQGNSA. Trimming cost V 3 bases and J 7 bases; bases outside gene matches: 5. The CDR3 spans 15 residues. CDR3 sequence: CASSFVSGGANEQFF. The CDR3 DNA is TGTGCCAGCAGCTTCGTTAGCGGGGGGGCGAATGAGCAGTTCTTC.

The chain joins TRBV4-3 to TRBJ2-7, with D perhaps being TRBD1 or TRBD2 (5 bases each). CDR1 and CDR2 (germline): LGHNA, YSLEER. This CDR3 spans 15 amino acids. V lost 0 bases, J lost 2 bases, and 11 bases lay in between. The CDR3 region is CASSQDTGRTYEQYF. CDR3 bases: TGCGCCAGCAGCCAAGATACGGGGCGGACCTACGAGCAGTACTTC.

This clone was observed once. The chain recombines TRBV7-2 with TRBJ1-3; 10 bases fit TRBD1. This CDR3 has 17 amino acids. Germline V gene sequence: CDR1 SGHTA, CDR2 FQGNSA. The V gene end was trimmed by 5 bases and the J gene end by 5 bases; junction bases not matched to a gene: 12. CDR3 in amino acids: CASSHYRGQGFRNTIYF. In nucleotides, the CDR3 is TGTGCCAGCAGCCATTACCGGGGACAGGGGTTTAGAAACACCATATATTTT.

The chain recombines TRBV28 with TRBJ2-2; the D is unclear. This CDR3 comprises 13 residues. Trimming pared 3 bases from V and 7 bases from J, leaving 9 bases between. CDR1 and CDR2 from the germline V gene are MDHEN and SYDVKM. The CDR3 is CASSLGQNGELFF. The CDR3, as DNA: TGTGCCAGCAGTTTGGGCCAGAACGGGGAGCTGTTTTTT.

CDR3 sequence reads: CASSQVSAGGQFF. In DNA form, the CDR3 reads TGCGCCAGCAGCCAAGTGAGCGCGGGGGGCCAGTTCTTC. V is TRBV4-3 and J is TRBJ2-1, with 8 bases matching TRBD2. Unmatched junction bases numbered 6, after V lost 1 base and J lost 13 bases. Per the germline V gene, CDR1 is LGHNA and CDR2 is YSLEER. CDR3 length: 13 residues.

This chain joins TRBV6-5 and TRBJ2-5; D ambiguous. TRBJ2-7 explains the end of the DNA better; the J call may be wrong. CDR3 length: 14 amino acids. From germline, CDR1 is MNHEY and CDR2 SVGAGI. CDR3 sequence reads: CASSYGPTPYEQYF. The CDR3 DNA sequence: TGTGCCAGCAGTTACGGACCGACCCCCTACGAGCAGTACTTC.

The V and J genes are TRBV28 and TRBJ2-5; TRBD1 might be the D (6 bases). There are 14 residues in the CDR3. Trimming removed 8 bases at V and 2 bases at J, with 15 bases between. Germline CDR1 reads MDHEN; CDR2 reads SYDVKM. CDR3 nucleotides: TGTGCCAGCTCAATGGGGGCAGCTCAAGAGACCCAGTACTTC. Protein: CASSMGAAQETQYF.

The rearrangement uses TRBV28 and TRBJ1-5; D gene uncertain. Trimming took 6 bases from V and 7 from J, leaving 10 bases between them. This CDR3 is built from 12 residues. The germline V gene has CDR1 MDHEN and CDR2 SYDVKM. The CDR3 DNA reads TGTGCCAGCAGCCCGAGCAGACAGCCCCAGCATTTT. It encodes CASSPSRQPQHF. The full variable domain, in which reference TRBV28 and TRBJ1-5 provide the parts outside the CDR3, is DVKVTQSSRYLVKRTGEKVFLECVQDMDHENMFWYRQDPGLGLRLIYFSYDVKMKEKGDIPEGYSVSREKKERFSLILESASTNQTSMYLCASSPSRQPQHFGDGTRLSIL.

This clone was detected only a few times. The chain uses TRBV27 and TRBJ1-3; no definite D call. In germline, CDR1 is MNHEY, CDR2 SMNVEV (reference sequence). Trimming shortened V by 5 bases and J by 0 bases, and 11 bases separated the two germline ends. The CDR3 sequence is 15 residues long. DNA of the CDR3: TGTGCCAGCAGTCCGACGTGGAGCTCTGGAAACACCATATATTTT. This gives the protein CASSPTWSSGNTIYF.

This rearrangement joins TRBV10-3 to TRBJ1-1; D is unresolved. This CDR3 has 13 amino acids. Trimming pared 4 bases from V and 4 bases from J, leaving 10 bases between. Germline V lookup: CDR1 ENHRY, CDR2 SYGVKD. This CDR3 is CAISGLSGTEAFF. CDR3 nucleotide sequence: TGTGCCATCAGTGGGTTGAGTGGCACTGAAGCTTTCTTT.

CDR3 region: CSVEVRWKVTYNEQFF. The CDR3 DNA follows: TGCAGCGTTGAAGTAAGATGGAAGGTAACCTACAATGAGCAGTTCTTC. The chain is built from TRBV29-1 and TRBJ2-1; D unresolved. CDR1 and CDR2 from the germline V gene are SQVTM and ANQGSEA. Deletions cut 1 base from V and 2 bases from J, with 15 bases between. This CDR3 comprises 16 residues.

V usage is TRBV10-1 and J usage is TRBJ1-2; no definite D call. Germline V gene sequence: CDR1 WNHNN, CDR2 SYGVQD (reference sequence). The V and J ends lost 8 bases and 1 base respectively, with 8 bases between them. The CDR3 covers 12 residues. CDR3 coding DNA: TGCGCCAGCTTTGTGCATAACTATGGCTACACCTTC. It codes for CASFVHNYGYTF.

The J gene is TRBJ1-1, the V gene TRBV5-3; the match to TRBD1 covers 11 bases. TRBV5-3 qualifies as an ORF whose function is uncertain. The V segment lost 8 bases and the J segment 4 bases; nucleotides outside the gene matches: 13. This CDR3 contains 16 residues. CDR3 sequence (DNA): TGTGCCAGCAACGGACAGGGGGCTTGGTTCTTCACTGAAGCTTTCTTT. Translating gives CASNGQGAWFFTEAFF.

The chain recombines TRBV5-4 with TRBJ1-4; possibly TRBD1 for D (5 bases). The CDR3 extends over 15 amino acids. Germline V CDR1 and CDR2: SGHNT, YYREEE (reference sequence). The V gene lost 0 bases and the J gene lost 8 bases, with 14 bases spanning the gap. The CDR3 DNA follows: TGTGCCAGCAGCTTGGCCGGAGACAGCAAAGAAAAACTGTTTTTT. This codes for CASSLAGDSKEKLFF. Filled out from reference TRBV5-4 and TRBJ1-4, the complete variable domain reads ETGVTQSPTHLIKTRGQQVTLRCSSQSGHNTVSWYQQALGQGPQFIFQYYREEENGRGNFPPRFSGLQFPNYSSELNVNALELDDSALYLCASSLAGDSKEKLFFGSGTQLSVL.

This clone occurred a few times. V is TRBV7-8 and J is TRBJ1-2; 11 bases are a match to TRBD1. This CDR3 contains 14 residues. Germline V gene sequence: CDR1 SGHVS, CDR2 FQNEAQ. Trimming took 2 bases from V and 8 from J; bases not matched to a gene: 4. This chain's CDR3 is CASSLSGQGDGYTF. CDR3 bases: TGTGCCAGCAGCTTATCGGGACAGGGGGACGGCTACACCTTC.

The chain combines TRBV18 with TRBJ2-3; 7 nucleotides line up with TRBD1. This CDR3 region has 17 residues. The V and J ends lost 3 bases and 1 base, in that order; junction bases with no gene match: 10. The V gene's germline CDR1 is KGHSH and CDR2 LQKENI. The CDR3 here is CASSPTLTTGRTDTQYF. CDR3 sequence (DNA): TGTGCCAGCTCACCTACCCTAACGACAGGGCGCACAGATACGCAGTATTTT.

The V and J genes are TRBV28 and TRBJ1-2; maybe TRBD1 (6 bases). CDR1 and CDR2 (germline): MDHEN, SYDVKM. Trimming shortened V by 6 bases and J by 4 bases, and 15 bases separated the two germline ends. The CDR3 runs 14 residues. The CDR3 bases are TGTGCCAGCAGGATCCCAGGGGTTGGCTATGGCTACACCTTC. Amino acid sequence: CASRIPGVGYGYTF.

The DNA of the CDR3 is TGTGCCAGTAGTAGAGACGGAGCCTACGAGCAGTACTTC. This gives the protein CASSRDGAYEQYF. This sequence joins TRBV19 and TRBJ2-7; no reliable D call. Germline loops: CDR1 LNHDA, CDR2 SQIVND (reference sequence). There are 13 residues in the CDR3. Trimming cost V 4 bases and J 2 bases, with 9 bases left between them.

CDR3 DNA sequence: TGTGCCAGCATGGCAGGGGGGAGCAACATGAACACTGAAGCTTTCTTT. As protein: CASMAGGSNMNTEAFF. V and J are TRBV5-4 and TRBJ1-1; 7 positions agree with TRBD1. Losses at the gene ends were 6 bases for V and 0 bases for J; bases not matched to a gene: 11. Germline loops: CDR1 SGHNT, CDR2 YYREEE (reference sequence). The CDR3 has 16 amino acids.

The chain carries TRBV5-1 and TRBJ2-5, with D possibly TRBD2 on 5 matching bases. This CDR3 has 14 amino acids. Germline CDR1 reads SGHRS; CDR2 reads YFSETQ. V lost 4 bases and J 0 bases, leaving 10 bases between the germline ends. The CDR3 reads CASSGSGYQETQYF. CDR3 coding DNA: TGCGCCAGCAGCGGCTCGGGATACCAAGAGACCCAGTACTTC.

V usage is TRBV6-5 and J usage is TRBJ1-1; weak D call: TRBD1 (5 bases). Germline loops: CDR1 MNHEY, CDR2 SVGAGI. The CDR3 sequence is 14 residues long. The germline V and J ends were trimmed by 0 bases and 1 base, with 6 bases remaining between them. CDR3 sequence reads: CASSYSGGNTEAFF. The DNA for the CDR3 is TGTGCCAGCAGTTACTCCGGGGGGAACACTGAAGCTTTCTTT.

CDR3 sequence: CSAEGGGTDTQYF. In DNA, the CDR3 is TGCAGCGCCGAAGGGGGGGGCACAGATACGCAGTATTTT. The chain couples TRBV29-1 to TRBJ2-3; perhaps TRBD2 as D (7 bases). V dropped 7 bases and J dropped 1 base, with 12 bases sitting between them. Germline assignment: CDR1 SQVTM and CDR2 ANQGSEA. The CDR3 length is 13 residues.

This chain's CDR3 is CASSQVARYEQYF. The CDR3 DNA follows: TGTGCCAGCAGCCAAGTAGCGCGATACGAGCAGTACTTC. The genes are TRBV14 and TRBJ2-5; possible D gene TRBD2, 5 bases. Judging by the DNA end, TRBJ2-7 fits better; the J call may be wrong. From germline, CDR1 is SGHDN and CDR2 FVKESK. This CDR3 spans 13 amino acids.

V usage is TRBV5-1 and J usage is TRBJ2-7; no clear D gene. This CDR3 contains 13 residues. CDR1 and CDR2 (germline): SGHRS, YFSETQ. V dropped 0 bases and J dropped 6 bases, with 10 bases sitting between them. The CDR3 DNA follows: TGCGCCAGCAGCTTGGGCCAATCAGGCGAGCAGTACTTC. It translates to CASSLGQSGEQYF.

The chain employs TRBV30 and TRBJ2-2; 7 bases are shared with TRBD2. In germline, CDR1 is GTSNPN, CDR2 SVGIG (reference sequence). The CDR3 totals 15 residues. V shed 2 bases, J shed 0 bases, and the junction held 3 bases outside the gene matches. CDR3 sequence reads: CAWSRAGANTGELFF. The CDR3 DNA reads as TGTGCCTGGAGTAGGGCGGGGGCGAACACCGGGGAGCTGTTTTTT.

V usage is TRBV5-4 and J usage is TRBJ2-7; D is ambiguous. Trimming took off 2 bases at V and 4 bases at J, with 4 bases between the two ends. The CDR3 runs 11 residues. CDR1 is SGHNT, CDR2 YYREEE, per germline (reference sequence). CDR3 sequence (DNA): TGTGCCAGCAGCTTTGGATACGAGCAGTACTTC. The encoded protein is CASSFGYEQYF.

In its sample, this clone was seen once. The V and J genes are TRBV19 and TRBJ2-7; 8 bases align to TRBD2. This CDR3 region has 15 residues. Per germline, CDR1 LNHDA and CDR2 SQIVND (reference sequence). The V segment lost 3 bases and the J segment 2 bases; nucleotides outside the gene matches: 6. The CDR3 sequence: CASSMRGAYPYEQYF. Here the CDR3 DNA reads TGTGCCAGTAGTATGCGGGGGGCTTATCCCTACGAGCAGTACTTC.